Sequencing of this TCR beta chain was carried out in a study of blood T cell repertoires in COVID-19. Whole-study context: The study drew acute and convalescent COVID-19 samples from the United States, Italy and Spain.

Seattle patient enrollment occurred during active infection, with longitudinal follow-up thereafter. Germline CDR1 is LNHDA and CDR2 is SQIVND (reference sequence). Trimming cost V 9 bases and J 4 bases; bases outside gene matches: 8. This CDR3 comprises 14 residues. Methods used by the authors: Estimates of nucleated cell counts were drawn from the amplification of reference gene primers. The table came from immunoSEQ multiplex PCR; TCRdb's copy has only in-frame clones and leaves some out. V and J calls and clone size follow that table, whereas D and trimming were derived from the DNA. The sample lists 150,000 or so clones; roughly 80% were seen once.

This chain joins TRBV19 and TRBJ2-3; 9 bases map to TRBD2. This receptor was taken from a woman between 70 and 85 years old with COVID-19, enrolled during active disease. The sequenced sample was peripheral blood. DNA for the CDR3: TGTGCCAGCAAGGGGCGGGGGGGGTCAGATACGCAGTATTTT. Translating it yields CASKGRGGSDTQYF.